The 5 T cell receptor beta chains reported below all come from one sample, sequenced in a study of cytomegalovirus exposure and HLA in healthy donors. The PCR employed 60 Vbeta primers together with 13 Jbeta primers. Libraries were prepared by immunoSEQ multiplex PCR; TCRdb keeps only in-frame clonotypes and omits some of them. This table has approximately 120,000 clones, more than 80% appearing once. The sequenced sample was PBMCs. The source is a woman aged 25 to 39 in good health and CMV-seropositive.

This clone was found once. CDR3 residues: CSVELSSGLFLPEQYF. Here the CDR3 DNA reads TGCAGCGTTGAATTGTCTAGCGGATTGTTCCTACCCGAGCAGTACTTC. This chain joins TRBV29-1 and TRBJ2-7; 7 bases align to TRBD2. Losses at the gene ends were 2 bases for V and 6 bases for J; bases not matched to a gene: 16. The germline V gene has CDR1 SQVTM and CDR2 ANQGSEA. The CDR3 is 16 residues long.

This clone was counted a single time. The chain is built from TRBV5-1 and TRBJ2-1; a possible D gene is TRBD1 (6 bases). Per the germline V gene, CDR1 is SGHRS and CDR2 is YFSETQ. Deletions cut 0 bases from V and 6 bases from J, with 7 bases between. This CDR3 is 13 amino acids long. The CDR3 protein is CASSLEGGNEQFF. In nucleotides, the CDR3 is TGCGCCAGCAGCTTGGAAGGGGGCAATGAGCAGTTCTTC.

The chain employs TRBV15 and TRBJ1-4, with D tentatively TRBD1 (5 bases). Germline lookup yields CDR1 LNHNV and CDR2 YYDKDF (reference sequence). This CDR3 region has 14 residues. Trimming left V 4 bases short and J 13 bases short, with 19 bases between. CDR3 loop: CATSTLATAGGLFF. DNA of the CDR3: TGTGCCACCAGCACCCTCGCCACGGCGGGGGGACTGTTTTTT.

As regards this clone: Other DNA sequences in the same sample also yield this CDR3. J is TRBJ2-2 and V is TRBV4-1, with D maybe TRBD2 (5 bases). Trimming cost V 1 base and J 0 bases, with 12 bases left between them. CDR3 size: 17 residues. Germline V lookup: CDR1 MGHRA, CDR2 YSYEKL. The CDR3 loop reads CASSQGSQRSNTGELFF. The CDR3 DNA reads TGCGCCAGCAGCCAAGGTAGCCAGCGGTCGAACACCGGGGAGCTGTTTTTT.

The chain uses TRBV27 and TRBJ2-3; D perhaps matches TRBD2 (7 bases). The CDR3 length is 16 residues. Germline CDR1 is MNHEY and CDR2 is SMNVEV (reference sequence). The germline V and J ends were trimmed by 2 bases and 0 bases, with 12 bases remaining between them. The CDR3 nucleotides are TGTGCCAGCAGTTTAAGGGGGGGGGCTAGCACAGATACGCAGTATTTT. Protein: CASSLRGGASTDTQYF.